The subject of this entry is one T cell receptor (beta chain). Its antigen is as yet unknown. Relative to the germline gene, one junction end is altered; a read error may explain this. The CDR3 sequence is 15 residues long. Per germline, CDR1 MNHEY and CDR2 SVGAGI. The record originates from a study of Graves' ophthalmopathy and Graves' hyperthyroidism. Transcripts of RNA were the source for amplifying TCR beta CDR3 regions. Following a first-round RT-PCR that used HTBI primers, a second-round multiplex PCR was carried out. TCRdb re-derived calls from the multiplex PCR reads in MiXCR, one entry per CDR3 protein. Among about 740,000 distinct CDR3 sequences, around 40% were seen once, and the ten largest hold about 40%. Study-wide results and caveats: The authors also found most expanded thyroid clonotypes above 0.001 frequency in blood.

The chain has TRBV6-5 and TRBJ1-6; TRBD1 aligns across 12 bases. Material for sequencing was peripheral blood. This receptor was obtained from an adult man with Graves' ophthalmopathy. In DNA form, the CDR3 reads TGTGTCAGCAGTTTCCGGGACAGGGGGCCATCACCCCTCCACTTT. As protein: CVSSFRDRGPSPLHF.